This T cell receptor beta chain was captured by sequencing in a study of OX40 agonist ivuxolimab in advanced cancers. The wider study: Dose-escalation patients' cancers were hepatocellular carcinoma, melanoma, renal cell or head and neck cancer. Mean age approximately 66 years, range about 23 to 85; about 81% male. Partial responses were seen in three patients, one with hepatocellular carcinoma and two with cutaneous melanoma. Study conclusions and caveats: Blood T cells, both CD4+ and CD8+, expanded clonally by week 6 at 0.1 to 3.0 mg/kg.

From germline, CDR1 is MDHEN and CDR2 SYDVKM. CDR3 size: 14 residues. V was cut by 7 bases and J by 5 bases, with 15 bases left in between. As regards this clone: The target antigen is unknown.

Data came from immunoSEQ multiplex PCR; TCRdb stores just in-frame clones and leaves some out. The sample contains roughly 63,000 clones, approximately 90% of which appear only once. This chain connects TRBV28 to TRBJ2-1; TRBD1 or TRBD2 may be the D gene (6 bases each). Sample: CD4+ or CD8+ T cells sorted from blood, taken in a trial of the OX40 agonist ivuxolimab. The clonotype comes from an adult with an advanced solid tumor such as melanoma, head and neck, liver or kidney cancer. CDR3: CASKGGAKHNEQFF. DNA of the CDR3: TGTGCCAGCAAGGGGGGTGCAAAACACAATGAGCAGTTCTTC.